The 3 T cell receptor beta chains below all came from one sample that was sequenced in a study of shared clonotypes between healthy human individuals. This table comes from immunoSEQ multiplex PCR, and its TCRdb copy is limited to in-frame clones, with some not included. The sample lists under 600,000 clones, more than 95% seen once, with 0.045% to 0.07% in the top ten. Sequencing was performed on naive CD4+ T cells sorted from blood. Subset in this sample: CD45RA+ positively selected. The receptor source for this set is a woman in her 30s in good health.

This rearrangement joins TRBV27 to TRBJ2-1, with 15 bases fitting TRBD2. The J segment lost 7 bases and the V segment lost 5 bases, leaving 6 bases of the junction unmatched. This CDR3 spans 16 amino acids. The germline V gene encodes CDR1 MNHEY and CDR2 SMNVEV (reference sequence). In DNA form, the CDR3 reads TGTGCCAGCAGTGGACTAGCGGGAGGGCCAGGAAATGAGCAGTTCTTC. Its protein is CASSGLAGGPGNEQFF.

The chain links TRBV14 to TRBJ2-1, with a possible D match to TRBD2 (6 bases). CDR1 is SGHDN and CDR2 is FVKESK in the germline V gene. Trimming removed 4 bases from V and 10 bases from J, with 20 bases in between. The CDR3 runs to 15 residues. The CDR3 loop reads CASSPGGSIAREQFF. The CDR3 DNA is TGTGCCAGCAGCCCCGGGGGTAGTATTGCCCGAGAGCAGTTCTTC.

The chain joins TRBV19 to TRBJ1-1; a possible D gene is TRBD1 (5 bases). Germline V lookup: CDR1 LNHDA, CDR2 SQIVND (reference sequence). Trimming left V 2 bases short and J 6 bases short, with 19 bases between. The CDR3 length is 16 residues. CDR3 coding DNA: TGTGCCAGTAGTATAAACACGGTGGGGGGGGTCCCTGAAGCTTTCTTT. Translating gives CASSINTVGGVPEAFF. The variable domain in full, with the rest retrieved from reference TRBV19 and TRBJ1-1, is DGGITQSPKYLFRKEGQNVTLSCEQNLNHDAMYWYRQDPGQGLRLIYYSQIVNDFQKGDIAEGYSVSREKKESFPLTVTSAQKNPTAFYLCASSINTVGGVPEAFFGQGTRLTVV.